This record looks at one TCR beta chain sequence and its context. Its antigen is still unknown. Out of about 10 ml of fresh peripheral blood came the PBMCs. This sample was taken from a study of T cells in Graves' hyperthyroidism and ophthalmopathy. Study-wide background: It was at initial diagnosis, before any treatment, that peripheral blood was collected. Overall study findings and caveats: Blood held most thyroid clonotypes expanded above 0.001 frequency.

V lost 5 bases and J lost 2, with 8 bases in between. Germline CDR1 and CDR2: LNHDA and SQIVND (reference sequence). The CDR3 has 13 amino acids. Amplification yielded TCR beta CDR3 regions, with RNA transcripts as the source. HTBI primers were the set used in a first-round RT-PCR of the TCR CDR3. TCRdb reprocessed the multiplex PCR reads via MiXCR and lists one record per CDR3 protein. The sample holds 500,000 or so distinct CDR3 sequences, about a sixth seen once. Input material: blood. This chain uses TRBV19 with TRBJ2-3; no definite D call. The sequence was obtained from a woman between 18 and 29 years old with Graves' ophthalmopathy. The CDR3: CASSLMNTDTQYF. The CDR3 coding sequence is TGTGCCAGTAGTCTTATGAACACAGATACGCAGTATTTT.